The 26 T cell receptor beta chains given below trace back to one sample, sequenced in a study of CD8 T cells in ankylosing spondylitis (dated by TCRdb to the late 2010s). Paper-wide results and their limitations: A TCR beta motif made up of several highly homologous amino acid variants appeared to be characteristic of blood from ankylosing spondylitis patients.

Library preparation was by 5' RACE. TCRdb shows the sequencer as Illumina HiSeq 2500. TCRdb trimmed public reads at Q25 via fastp, called clones via MiXCR and kept in-frame beta chains. Entries are consolidated by CDR3 protein sequence, retaining the most common genes and DNA. The sample has roughly 490,000 distinct CDR3 sequences on record, 5.3% of them singletons. The top ten clonotypes cover approximately 4% of the sample. No antigen has been assigned to these receptors. The sequenced sample was blood, either unsorted or a sorted T cell fraction (not recorded which). These receptors were collected from a male donor with ankylosing spondylitis.

V usage is TRBV10-3 and J usage is TRBJ1-6; 7 bases are shared with TRBD1. CDR1 ENHRY and CDR2 SYGVKD come from the germline V gene. The CDR3 has 17 residues. V shed 2 bases, J shed 2 bases, and the junction held 6 bases outside the gene matches. The CDR3 sequence: CAISEADREPYNSPLHF. CDR3 sequence (DNA): TGTGCCATCAGTGAGGCCGACAGGGAACCCTATAATTCACCCCTCCACTTT.

This clonotype was counted at least ten times. The V and J genes are TRBV20-1 and TRBJ2-2, with a possible D match to TRBD1 (7 bases). V lost 6 bases and J 5 bases, leaving 19 bases between the germline ends. CDR1 and CDR2 (germline): DFQATT, SNEGSKA (reference sequence). CDR3 length: 15 amino acids. The CDR3: CSAPDAGQLTGELFF. As DNA, the CDR3 is TGCAGTGCCCCAGACGCGGGACAGCTTACCGGGGAGCTGTTTTTT.

In regard to this clonotype: This could be a read error, since a much larger clone is one nucleotide away. V and J are TRBV6-2 or TRBV6-3 and TRBJ2-2, with 7 bases identical to TRBD2. V lost 2 bases and J lost 9; bases outside the gene matches: 9. Looked up from germline, CDR1 is MNHEY and CDR2 is SVGEGT. This CDR3 spans 15 amino acids. This CDR3 reads CASSYTRSGTWELFF. As DNA, the CDR3 is TGTGCCAGCAGTTACACCAGGAGCGGGACCTGGGAGCTGTTTTTT.

The sample holds many counts of this clonotype. J is TRBJ1-5 and V is TRBV4-2; D not resolved. In germline, CDR1 is LGHNA, CDR2 YNFKEQ. CDR3 length: 12 amino acids. V lost 0 bases and J lost 11, with 8 bases in between. The CDR3 spells CASSQDEGAQHF. For the CDR3, the DNA is TGTGCCAGCAGCCAAGACGAGGGAGCCCAGCATTTT.

This clonotype has ten or more counts. This chain connects TRBV20-1 to TRBJ2-1, with D maybe TRBD2 (6 bases). The CDR3 sequence is 15 residues long. With 3 bases removed from V and 0 bases from J, the gap between germline ends came to 12 bases. CDR1 and CDR2 (germline): DFQATT, SNEGSKA (reference sequence). CDR3 coding DNA: TGCAGTGCTAGGGGGGACTCCCGCTCCTACAATGAGCAGTTCTTC. Amino acid sequence: CSARGDSRSYNEQFF.

This chain links TRBV3-1 with TRBJ1-1, with D unresolved. Germline V gene data show CDR1 as LGHDT and CDR2 as YNNKEL (reference sequence). V was pared by 4 bases and J by 1 base, with 10 bases between. The CDR3 sequence is 14 residues long. The CDR3 reads CASSPLVANTEAFF. CDR3 coding DNA: TGTGCCAGCAGCCCCCTGGTAGCGAACACTGAAGCTTTCTTT.

This chain joins TRBV6-1 and TRBJ2-3; TRBD2 matches at 14 bases. With V trimmed by 7 bases and J by 4 bases, 7 bases remained unmatched. Germline CDR1 MNHNS, CDR2 SASEGT. The CDR3 has 16 amino acids. In DNA, the CDR3 is TGTGCCAGCACCCGGACTAGCGGGAGGAGGGCAGATACGCAGTATTTT. This gives the protein CASTRTSGRRADTQYF.

This clonotype was observed at least ten times. This chain joins TRBV12-3 or TRBV12-4 and TRBJ2-5; no clear D. The V end lost 7 bases, the J end lost 1 base, and 10 bases lay between the germline ends. The CDR3 has 13 residues. CDR3: CASIRQGQETQYF. CDR3 coding DNA: TGTGCCAGCATCCGACAAGGCCAAGAGACCCAGTACTTC.

This clonotype was seen a few times. V gene TRBV6-1 combines with J gene TRBJ2-3; possible D gene TRBD2, 6 bases. Germline V lookup: CDR1 MNHNS, CDR2 SASEGT. The CDR3 has 17 amino acids. V lost 3 bases and J 4 bases, leaving 20 bases between the germline ends. DNA for the CDR3: TGTGCCAGCAGTGACCTCCCGGGACTTTTATCTGCAGATACGCAGTATTTT. Translated: CASSDLPGLLSADTQYF.

This clonotype occurred many times. The CDR3 nucleotides read TGTGCCAGCATCACAGTGGGGGGTGAGCAGTTCTTC. It codes for CASITVGGEQFF. The chain combines TRBV12-3 or TRBV12-4 with TRBJ2-1, with D perhaps TRBD2 (6 bases). The CDR3 is 12 residues long. V was pared by 7 bases and J by 9 bases, with 13 bases between.

This clonotype has ten or more counts. CDR3 nucleotide sequence: TGTGCCAGCAGCCCCGACGCTAACCCAGAGGAAGCTTTCTTT. This gives the protein CASSPDANPEEAFF. The chain employs TRBV9 and TRBJ1-1; no definite D call. CDR3 size: 14 residues. V dropped 4 bases and J dropped 8 bases, with 18 bases sitting between them. Germline-derived CDR1 and CDR2 are SGDLS and YYNGEE. The whole variable domain, filled in from reference TRBV9 and TRBJ1-1, reads DSGVTQTPKHLITATGQRVTLRCSPRSGDLSVYWYQQSLDQGLQFLIQYYNGEERAKGNILERFSAQQFPDLHSELNLSSLELGDSALYFCASSPDANPEEAFFGQGTRLTVV.

This clonotype appeared many times. This chain links TRBV6-6 with TRBJ1-5; D remains ambiguous. This CDR3 is 13 amino acids long. CDR1 and CDR2 (germline): MNHNY, SVGAGI (reference sequence). V lost 2 bases and J 4 bases, leaving 6 bases between the germline ends. The CDR3 loop reads CASSYEGNQPQHF. The CDR3, as DNA: TGTGCCAGCAGTTACGAGGGAAATCAGCCCCAGCATTTT.

This clonotype was observed many times. The rearrangement joins TRBV7-2 to TRBJ1-1; 7 nucleotides match TRBD1. Germline lookup yields CDR1 SGHTA and CDR2 FQGNSA. This CDR3 spans 13 amino acids. The trim removed 3 bases at V and 10 bases at J, leaving 8 bases unmatched. CDR3 in amino acids: CASSLGTDLLAFF. The CDR3 coding sequence is TGTGCCAGCAGCTTGGGGACAGACTTGTTAGCTTTCTTT.

The rearrangement uses TRBV4-1 and TRBJ1-2; a possible D gene is TRBD1 (6 bases). V was pared by 3 bases and J by 7 bases, with 12 bases between. Germline CDR1 and CDR2: MGHRA and YSYEKL. The CDR3 totals 13 residues. The CDR3 is CASSHIGGVGYTF. The CDR3 DNA reads TGCGCCAGCAGCCATATAGGGGGAGTTGGCTACACCTTC.

This clonotype was observed at least ten times. DNA of the CDR3: TGCAGCGTTGAACGTAGTGCGAACACTGAAGCTTTCTTT. Protein sequence: CSVERSANTEAFF. J is TRBJ1-1 and V is TRBV29-1; D gene unclear. This CDR3 is 13 amino acids long. Germline values: CDR1 SQVTM, CDR2 ANQGSEA. V lost 2 bases to trimming and J lost 1 base, with 8 bases between them.

This clonotype was counted ten times or more. The chain links TRBV6-1 to TRBJ1-3; possibly TRBD1 for D (5 bases). The germline V and J ends were trimmed by 5 bases and 0 bases, with 14 bases remaining between them. The CDR3 is made up of 16 amino acids. The germline V gene encodes CDR1 MNHNS and CDR2 SASEGT. CDR3 sequence (DNA): TGTGCCAGCAGTCGACAGCTTCCGGGCTCTGGAAACACCATATATTTT. Protein: CASSRQLPGSGNTIYF.

This chain uses TRBV5-4 with TRBJ2-1; TRBD2 matches 16 bases. The germline gives CDR1 SGHNT, CDR2 YYREEE (reference sequence). After removal of 2 bases from V and 0 bases from J, the junction contained 2 bases not matched to a gene. This CDR3 region has 18 residues. The CDR3 sequence: CASSFGTSGRGSYNEQFF. The CDR3 DNA reads as TGTGCCAGCAGCTTCGGGACTAGCGGGAGGGGCTCCTACAATGAGCAGTTCTTC.

This clonotype has a handful of counts. The chain combines TRBV13 with TRBJ2-7; D perhaps matches TRBD2 (5 bases). This CDR3 has 15 amino acids. The germline V and J ends were trimmed by 5 bases and 0 bases, with 14 bases remaining between them. Germline values: CDR1 PRHDT, CDR2 FYEKMQ (reference sequence). The CDR3 DNA reads as TGTGCCAGCAGCGCCCCGGGAAGGAGCTCCTACGAGCAGTACTTC. This codes for CASSAPGRSSYEQYF.

This clonotype was picked up many times. This chain joins TRBV5-1 and TRBJ2-3; weak D call: TRBD1 (5 bases). Trimming cost V 1 base and J 6 bases, with 12 bases left between them. Germline V gene data show CDR1 as SGHRS and CDR2 as YFSETQ. The CDR3 runs 14 residues. The CDR3 spells CASSLSQGRDTQYF. The CDR3 coding sequence is TGCGCCAGCAGCTTGTCTCAGGGAAGGGATACGCAGTATTTT.

This clonotype was counted only a few times. The genes are TRBV5-1 and TRBJ2-1, with 10 bases matching TRBD2. J gave up 9 bases and V 0 bases, and 9 bases lay outside the gene matches. Germline V CDR1 and CDR2: SGHRS, YFSETQ. This CDR3 is built from 16 residues. For the CDR3, the DNA is TGCGCCAGCAGCTTGGGTCCCCTAGCGGGAGCATTTGAGCAGTTCTTC. This codes for CASSLGPLAGAFEQFF.

This clonotype has ten or more counts. The V and J genes are TRBV29-1 and TRBJ2-3, with 10 bases aligning to TRBD2. Germline V gives CDR1 SQVTM, CDR2 ANQGSEA. The CDR3 covers 15 residues. V shed 4 bases and J 5 bases; nucleotides not matched to a gene: 9. CDR3 nucleotides: TGCAGCGTTGTAAGGCTAGCGGGAGTGTTAGATACGCAGTATTTT. This translates into CSVVRLAGVLDTQYF.

This clonotype was detected ten times or more. This chain joins TRBV2 and TRBJ2-2, with a weak D call TRBD1 (6 bases). The V gene's germline CDR1 is SNHLY and CDR2 FYNNEI. The CDR3 is 14 amino acids. V was trimmed by 7 bases and J by 3 bases, leaving 12 bases between them. As DNA, the CDR3 is TGTGCCAGCAAATCGGACAGTGACACCGGGGAGCTGTTTTTT. Protein sequence: CASKSDSDTGELFF.

This clonotype has at least ten counts. This rearrangement joins TRBV11-1 to TRBJ2-7, with D unresolved. The CDR3 extends over 18 amino acids. CDR1 and CDR2 (germline): SGHAT, FQDESV (reference sequence). Trimming removed 6 bases at V and 3 bases at J, with 27 bases between. Here the CDR3 reads CASSPSLVAGKSNYEQYF. The CDR3 bases are TGTGCCAGCAGTCCTAGTTTGGTGGCAGGCAAATCGAACTACGAGCAGTACTTC.

This clonotype occurred many times. One end of the junction does not line up with germline, which may come from a read error. The chain links TRBV12-3 or TRBV12-4 to TRBJ2-7, with D perhaps TRBD1 (8 bases). This CDR3 is 11 amino acids long. This CDR3 reads CASSLGGTGHF. Written as DNA, the CDR3 is TGTGCCAGCAGTTTGGGGGGGACAGGACACTTC.

This clonotype was counted between two and nine times. V and J are TRBV2 and TRBJ2-2; TRBD1 matches at 8 bases. With 4 bases clipped from V and 6 bases from J, the junction kept 7 bases outside the gene matches. The germline gives CDR1 SNHLY, CDR2 FYNNEI. The CDR3 spans 15 residues. The CDR3 DNA follows: TGTGCCAGCAGTGTCGGACAGGGACGCGCCGGGGAGCTGTTTTTT. Residues: CASSVGQGRAGELFF.

This chain joins TRBV6-5 and TRBJ2-2; D gene ambiguous. V was clipped by 6 bases and J by 7 bases, with 6 bases between them. Per germline, CDR1 MNHEY and CDR2 SVGAGI. The CDR3 spans 11 residues. The CDR3 DNA sequence: TGTGCCAGCAGAGGACGCGGGGAGCTGTTTTTT. Translating it yields CASRGRGELFF.